This T cell receptor beta chain stems from a study of T cells after yellow fever vaccination. TCRdb re-analysed the 5' RACE reads in MiXCR, keeping a single row per CDR3 protein. The sample carries hundreds of thousands of distinct CDR3 sequences, 9% to 15% recorded once. Germline V CDR1 and CDR2: SGHTA, FQGNSA. CDR3 length: 15 amino acids. Trimming at V came to 3 bases and at J to 8 bases, leaving 10 bases not matched to a gene. The material was PBMCs, obtained on the day of the yellow fever booster vaccination. This clonotype originated in a man between 25 and 39 years old who received the YFV17D yellow fever vaccine. The V and J genes are TRBV7-2 and TRBJ1-2; TRBD1 matches 9 bases. DNA of the CDR3: TGTGCCAGCAGCTTCGGCCGGGACAGGGCGCCGGGCTACACCTTC. It specifies CASSFGRDRAPGYTF.